A selection of T cell receptor beta chains follows, all from one sample in a study of ipilimumab plus nivolumab after autologous stem cell transplantation. Assay: immunoSEQ multiplex PCR; the TCRdb copy retains only in-frame clones and omits some. The table shows 40,000 to 45,000 clones, with nearly 95% occurring only once. The source was PBMCs, collected in a trial of ipilimumab plus nivolumab as post-transplant consolidation. The receptors come from a male donor with multiple myeloma. CDR3s include the opening cysteine and the closing phenylalanine or tryptophan. D genes are given only for firm matches. For some rows the clone size is stated as once, few or many, or as a class when expanded; others skip it.

.,TRBJ2-3,TRBV29-1,TRBD2,CSVEDYPGGSGSRDTQYF,TGCAGCGTTGAAGATTACCCCGGAGGTAGCGGGTCCCGGGATACGCAGTATTTT
.,TRBJ2-5,TRBV9,.,CASSVGPGTYETQYF,TGTGCCAGCAGCGTAGGTCCGGGTACTTACGAGACCCAGTACTTC
.,TRBJ2-2,TRBV30,.,CAWTNGANTGELFF,TGTGCCTGGACGAACGGGGCTAACACCGGGGAGCTGTTTTTT
.,TRBJ2-2,TRBV23-1,.,CASSQSRDLRANTGELFF,TGCGCCAGCAGTCAAAGCCGGGATTTGCGAGCGAACACCGGGGAGCTGTTTTTT
.,TRBJ1-5,TRBV9,.,CASSAPGEVDGNQPQHF,TGTGCCAGCAGCGCCCCTGGCGAAGTCGATGGCAATCAGCCCCAGCATTTT
.,TRBJ2-7,TRBV11-2,.,CASSFMWPSYEQYF,TGTGCCAGCAGCTTTATGTGGCCCTCCTACGAGCAGTACTTC
.,TRBJ1-1,TRBV5-4,.,CASSFELGNTEAFF,TGTGCCAGCAGCTTCGAGCTTGGGAACACTGAAGCTTTCTTT
.,TRBJ2-1,TRBV5-5,.,CASSYGGGYNEQFF,TGTGCCAGCAGCTACGGAGGGGGGTACAATGAGCAGTTCTTC
.,TRBJ1-1,TRBV7-9,TRBD1,CASSLGPGQGARTEAFF,TGTGCCAGCAGCTTAGGCCCGGGACAGGGGGCGCGCACTGAAGCTTTCTTT
.,TRBJ1-2,TRBV5-1,.,CASSLDGGDYGYTF,TGCGCCAGCAGCCTGGACGGGGGCGACTATGGCTACACCTTC
.,TRBJ2-4,TRBV5-5,.,CASSLYHIPRAQNIQYF,TGTGCCAGCAGCTTGTATCATATTCCAAGGGCACAAAACATTCAGTACTTC
.,TRBJ1-1,TRBV7-3,.,CASSLYGGQNTEAFF,TGTGCCAGCAGCTTATATGGGGGACAGAACACTGAAGCTTTCTTT
.,TRBJ2-7,TRBV28,.,CASSFMSPGLMGEQYF,TGTGCCAGCAGTTTTATGAGCCCAGGGCTCATGGGAGAGCAGTACTTC
once,TRBJ2-3,TRBV7-2,.,CASSLGLGGIDTQYF,TGTGCCAGCAGCTTAGGACTAGGAGGAATAGATACGCAGTATTTT
once,TRBJ2-7,TRBV30,.,CAWSPPVPGSSYEQYF,TGTGCCTGGAGTCCCCCAGTCCCAGGGAGCTCCTACGAGCAGTACTTC
.,TRBJ2-7,TRBV27,.,CASSYSMGREQYF,TGTGCCAGCAGTTATTCGATGGGTCGCGAGCAGTACTTC
.,TRBJ2-1,TRBV19,.,CASSIEHRMFEQFF,TGTGCCAGTAGTATAGAGCACAGGATGTTTGAGCAGTTCTTC
.,TRBJ2-1,TRBV9,TRBD2,CASSGGLAGGNEQFF,TGTGCCAGCAGCGGAGGACTAGCGGGAGGTAATGAGCAGTTCTTC
.,TRBJ1-1,TRBV5-3,.,CARSQEDRKYTEAFF,TGTGCCAGAAGCCAAGAAGACAGGAAATACACTGAAGCTTTCTTT
.,TRBJ2-2,TRBV19,TRBD2,CASTRTSGSNTGELFF,TGTGCCAGTACGAGGACTAGCGGGTCGAACACCGGGGAGCTGTTTTTT
.,TRBJ2-4,TRBV5-6,TRBD2,CASSQVTSDKNIQYF,TGTGCCAGCAGCCAGGTGACTAGCGATAAAAACATTCAGTACTTC
.,TRBJ2-5,TRBV7-3,.,CASSPGTVETQYF,TGTGCCAGCAGCCCCGGGACGGTGGAGACCCAGTACTTC
.,TRBJ2-1,TRBV7-2,.,CASSLADSSLYNEQFF,TGTGCCAGCAGCTTAGCTGACAGTTCCCTATACAATGAGCAGTTCTTC
.,TRBJ1-2,TRBV5-1,TRBD1,CASSFGTGIGYGYTF,TGCGCCAGCAGCTTCGGGACAGGGATCGGATATGGCTACACCTTC
.,TRBJ1-2,TRBV5-4,.,CASSLVRGGYGYTF,TGTGCCAGCAGCTTGGTCAGGGGCGGCTATGGCTACACCTTC
few,TRBJ2-3,TRBV19,TRBD1,CASSSDRTGSDTQYF,TGTGCCAGTAGTTCCGACCGGACAGGCTCCGATACGCAGTATTTT
.,TRBJ2-3,TRBV15,TRBD1,CATSRGTGTDTQYF,TGTGCCACCAGCAGGGGGACAGGCACAGATACGCAGTATTTT
.,TRBJ2-7,TRBV5-6,TRBD2,CASSLSGGREQYF,TGTGCCAGCAGCTTGAGCGGGGGGCGTGAGCAGTACTTC
.,TRBJ2-5,TRBV5-5,TRBD2,CASSLSGLASETQYF,TGTGCCAGCAGCTTGAGCGGACTAGCATCCGAGACCCAGTACTTC
.,TRBJ1-5,TRBV21-1,.,CASSKEGGREHQPQHF,TGTGCCAGCAGCAAAGAGGGGGGCAGGGAACATCAGCCCCAGCATTTT
.,TRBJ2-7,TRBV7-2,TRBD2,CASSLQGLAGSSYEQYF,TGTGCCAGCAGCTTGCAAGGACTAGCGGGGAGTTCCTACGAGCAGTACTTC
.,TRBJ1-2,TRBV27,.,CASSSPGLIYGYTF,TGTGCCAGCAGTTCTCCGGGACTGATCTATGGCTACACCTTC
.,TRBJ2-3,TRBV28,TRBD1,CASSSSGGVADTQYF,TGTGCCAGCAGTTCATCAGGGGGTGTCGCAGATACGCAGTATTTT
.,TRBJ2-1,TRBV28,TRBD1,CASSTRDRSLQFF,TGTGCCAGCAGTACAAGGGACAGGAGCCTACAGTTCTTC
.,TRBJ1-1,TRBV28,.,CASSDKNTEAFF,TGTGCCAGCAGTGACAAGAACACTGAAGCTTTCTTT
.,TRBJ2-7,TRBV14,.,CASSHNTGTPSYEQYF,TGTGCCAGCAGCCACAATACAGGAACCCCCTCCTACGAGCAGTACTTC
.,TRBJ2-1,TRBV15,.,CATSPRLEGAEQFF,TGTGCCACCAGCCCCAGACTAGAAGGGGCTGAGCAGTTCTTC
.,TRBJ2-6,TRBV27,TRBD1,CASSTIGTGLTGANVLTF,TGTGCCAGCAGTACGATCGGGACAGGGCTCACTGGGGCCAACGTCCTGACTTTC
.,TRBJ1-5,TRBV19,.,CASSIGGQGRQPQHF,TGTGCCAGTAGTATAGGGGGCCAGGGACGGCAGCCCCAGCATTTT
.,TRBJ1-2,TRBV5-4,TRBD1,CASSLTNRGFHYGYTF,TGTGCCAGCAGCTTGACGAACAGGGGCTTCCACTATGGCTACACCTTC
.,TRBJ2-7,TRBV5-4,.,CASSSGRDRSSYEQYF,TGTGCCAGCAGCTCAGGGCGGGACAGAAGCTCCTACGAGCAGTACTTC
.,TRBJ1-4,TRBV19,TRBD1,CASSYGQGGEKLFF,TGTGCCAGTAGCTACGGACAGGGCGGTGAAAAACTGTTTTTT
.,TRBJ2-2,TRBV7-9,.,CASSLAFRERNTGELFF,TGTGCCAGCAGCTTAGCGTTCCGCGAGAGGAACACCGGGGAGCTGTTTTTT
.,TRBJ1-6,TRBV25-1,TRBD1,CASSEWGQGSYSPLHF,TGTGCCAGCAGTGAATGGGGACAGGGTTCTTATTCACCCCTCCACTTT
.,TRBJ2-3,TRBV2,.,CASSDGADEPPTDTQYF,TGTGCCAGCAGCGACGGGGCAGACGAACCTCCCACAGATACGCAGTATTTT
.,TRBJ2-5,TRBV11-2,.,CASSYNSGQETQYF,TGTGCCAGCAGCTACAATAGCGGTCAAGAGACCCAGTACTTC
.,TRBJ1-4,TRBV27,.,CASSSFQQAYNEKLFF,TGTGCCAGCAGTTCATTTCAACAGGCCTATAATGAAAAACTGTTTTTT